Below, 4 T cell receptor beta chains from the same sample are listed, as sequenced in a study of cytomegalovirus exposure and HLA in healthy donors. Primers for the PCR totalled 60 Vbeta and 13 Jbeta. Sequenced by immunoSEQ multiplex PCR; TCRdb stores in-frame clones only, minus some. In the table there are over 90,000 clones, approximately 87% of which are singletons. Material for sequencing was PBMCs. The receptor set was obtained from a man aged 35-49 years in good health and CMV-seronegative.

The V gene is TRBV10-2, the J gene TRBJ1-1, with 7 nucleotides matching TRBD1. Germline-derived CDR1 and CDR2 are WSHSY and SAAADI. V shed 4 bases and J 6 bases; nucleotides not matched to a gene: 5. The CDR3 sequence is 13 residues long. CDR3 amino acids: CASSVGTDSEAFF. The CDR3 region has the DNA TGCGCCAGCAGTGTCGGGACAGACTCTGAAGCTTTCTTT.

In nucleotides, the CDR3 is TGCGCCAGCAGCTTGAACGCGCAGGACAAGACCGGGGAGCTGTTTTTT. This encodes CASSLNAQDKTGELFF. The V gene is TRBV5-1, the J gene TRBJ2-2; D is perhaps TRBD1 (5 bases). V lost 1 base and J lost 5, with 15 bases in between. Per the germline V gene, CDR1 is SGHRS and CDR2 is YFSETQ. The CDR3 covers 16 residues.

This rearrangement joins TRBV4-2 to TRBJ1-2; maybe TRBD1 (5 bases). Deletions cut 2 bases from V and 0 bases from J, with 13 bases between. Germline loops: CDR1 LGHNA, CDR2 YNFKEQ. The CDR3 runs 16 residues. CDR3 nucleotides: TGTGCCAGCAGCCAACCCGACCAAGGGGCTAACTATGGCTACACCTTC. It is translated as CASSQPDQGANYGYTF.

The rearrangement uses TRBV4-1 and TRBJ1-4; 7 positions match TRBD1. CDR1 and CDR2 from the germline V gene are MGHRA and YSYEKL. V lost 5 bases, J lost 6 bases, and 15 bases stayed unmatched. This CDR3 is built from 17 residues. The CDR3 loop is CASSDERWRGRDEKLFF. DNA for the CDR3: TGCGCCAGCAGCGATGAGAGGTGGAGGGGGCGAGATGAAAAACTGTTTTTT.